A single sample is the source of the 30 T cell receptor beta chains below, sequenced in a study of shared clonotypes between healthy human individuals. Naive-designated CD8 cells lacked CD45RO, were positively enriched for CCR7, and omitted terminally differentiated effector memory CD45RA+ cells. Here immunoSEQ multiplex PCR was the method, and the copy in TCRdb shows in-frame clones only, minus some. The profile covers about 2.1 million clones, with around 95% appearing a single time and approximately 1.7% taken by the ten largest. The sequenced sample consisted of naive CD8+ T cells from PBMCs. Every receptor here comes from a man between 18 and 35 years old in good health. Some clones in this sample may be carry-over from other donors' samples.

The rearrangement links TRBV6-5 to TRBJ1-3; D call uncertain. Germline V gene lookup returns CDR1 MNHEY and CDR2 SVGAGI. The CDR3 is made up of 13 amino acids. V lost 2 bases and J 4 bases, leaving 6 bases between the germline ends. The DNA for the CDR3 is TGTGCCAGCAGTTACGGTCCCGGAAACACCATATATTTT. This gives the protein CASSYGPGNTIYF.

CDR3 coding DNA: TGCGCCAGCAGCCATTCTTCTCGGGACATCTCTGCGGAACTGTTTTTT. Its translation: CASSHSSRDISAELFF. V usage is TRBV4-3 and J usage is TRBJ1-4, with D possibly TRBD1 on 6 matching bases. CDR1 and CDR2 (germline): LGHNA, YSLEER. The CDR3 is 16 residues long. The V and J ends lost 3 bases and 12 bases respectively, with 23 bases between them.

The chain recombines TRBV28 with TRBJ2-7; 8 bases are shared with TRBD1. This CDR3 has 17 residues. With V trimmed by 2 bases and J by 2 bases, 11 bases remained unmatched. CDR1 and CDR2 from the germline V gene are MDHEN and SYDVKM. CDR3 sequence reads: CASSLDRGLENAYEQYF. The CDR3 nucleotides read TGTGCCAGCAGTTTAGACAGGGGACTGGAGAACGCCTACGAGCAGTACTTC. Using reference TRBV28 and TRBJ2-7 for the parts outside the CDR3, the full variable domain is DVKVTQSSRYLVKRTGEKVFLECVQDMDHENMFWYRQDPGLGLRLIYFSYDVKMKEKGDIPEGYSVSREKKERFSLILESASTNQTSMYLCASSLDRGLENAYEQYFGPGTRLTVT.

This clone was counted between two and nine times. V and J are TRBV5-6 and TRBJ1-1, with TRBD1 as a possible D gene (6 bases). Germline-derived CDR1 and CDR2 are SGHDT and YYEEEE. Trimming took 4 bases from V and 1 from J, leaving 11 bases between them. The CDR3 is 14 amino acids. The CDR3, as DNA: TGTGCCAGCAGCCGCAGGGGACAGAACACTGAAGCTTTCTTT. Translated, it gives CASSRRGQNTEAFF. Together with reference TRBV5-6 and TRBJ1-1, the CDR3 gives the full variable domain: DAGVTQSPTHLIKTRGQQVTLRCSPKSGHDTVSWYQQALGQGPQFIFQYYEEEERQRGNFPDRFSGHQFPNYSSELNVNALLLGDSALYLCASSRRGQNTEAFFGQGTRLTVV.

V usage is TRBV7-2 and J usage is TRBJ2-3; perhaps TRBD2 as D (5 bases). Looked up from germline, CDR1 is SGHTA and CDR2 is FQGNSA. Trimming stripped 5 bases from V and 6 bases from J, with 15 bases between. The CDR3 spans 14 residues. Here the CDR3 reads CASSEMRVLDTQYF. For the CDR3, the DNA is TGTGCCAGCAGCGAAATGAGGGTTTTGGATACGCAGTATTTT.

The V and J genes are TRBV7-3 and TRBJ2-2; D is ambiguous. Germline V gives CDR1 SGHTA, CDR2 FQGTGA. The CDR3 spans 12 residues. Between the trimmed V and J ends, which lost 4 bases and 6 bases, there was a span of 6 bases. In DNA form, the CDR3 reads TGTGCCAGCAGCTCGTCGGCCGGGGAGCTGTTTTTT. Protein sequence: CASSSSAGELFF.

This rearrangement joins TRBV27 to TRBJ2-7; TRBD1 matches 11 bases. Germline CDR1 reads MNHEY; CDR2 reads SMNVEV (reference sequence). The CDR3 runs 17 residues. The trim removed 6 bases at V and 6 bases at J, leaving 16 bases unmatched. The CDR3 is CASSLTDRRGTGGEQYF. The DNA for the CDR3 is TGTGCCAGCAGCCTCACGGACCGACGGGGGACAGGGGGCGAGCAGTACTTC.

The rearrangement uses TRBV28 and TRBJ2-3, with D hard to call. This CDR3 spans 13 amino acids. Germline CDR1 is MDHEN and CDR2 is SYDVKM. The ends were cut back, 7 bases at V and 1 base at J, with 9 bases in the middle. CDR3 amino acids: CASNGPRTDTQYF. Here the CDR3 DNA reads TGTGCCAGCAACGGCCCCCGCACAGATACGCAGTATTTT.

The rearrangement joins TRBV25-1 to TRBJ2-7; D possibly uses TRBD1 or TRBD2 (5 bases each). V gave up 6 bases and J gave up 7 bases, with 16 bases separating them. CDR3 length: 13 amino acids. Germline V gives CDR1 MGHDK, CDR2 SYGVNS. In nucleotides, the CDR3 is TGTGCCAGCAGCCCCCGACGTGGGGGAGAGCAGTACTTC. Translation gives CASSPRRGGEQYF.

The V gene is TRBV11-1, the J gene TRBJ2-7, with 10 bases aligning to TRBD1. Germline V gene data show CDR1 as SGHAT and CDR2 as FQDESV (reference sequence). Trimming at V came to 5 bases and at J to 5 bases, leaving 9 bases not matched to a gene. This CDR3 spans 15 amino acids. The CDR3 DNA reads TGTGCCAGCAGCGCATCCTCGACAGGGGGCAACGAGCAGTACTTC. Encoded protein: CASSASSTGGNEQYF.

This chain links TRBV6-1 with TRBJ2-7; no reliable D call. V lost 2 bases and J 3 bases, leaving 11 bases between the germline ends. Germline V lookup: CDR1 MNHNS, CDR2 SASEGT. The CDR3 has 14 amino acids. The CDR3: CASSEPLGLYEQYF. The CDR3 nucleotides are TGTGCCAGCAGTGAACCACTGGGTCTCTACGAGCAGTACTTC.

CDR3 DNA sequence: TGTGCCAGCAGCCCACTCGCAGGGGCAACTAATGAAAAACTGTTTTTT. The encoded protein is CASSPLAGATNEKLFF. This chain uses TRBV7-9 with TRBJ1-4, with D maybe TRBD1 (6 bases). The CDR3 has 16 residues. V gave up 5 bases and J gave up 0 bases, with 13 bases separating them. Germline V gives CDR1 SEHNR, CDR2 FQNEAQ (reference sequence).

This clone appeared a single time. This chain's CDR3 is CASSQGDGYTF. The CDR3 nucleotides read TGTGCCAGCAGTCAGGGGGATGGCTACACCTTC. V is TRBV28 and J is TRBJ1-2; 7 bases are shared with TRBD1. The CDR3 is made up of 11 amino acids. Germline V gives CDR1 MDHEN, CDR2 SYDVKM. The V segment lost 5 bases and the J segment 6 bases; nucleotides outside the gene matches: 0.

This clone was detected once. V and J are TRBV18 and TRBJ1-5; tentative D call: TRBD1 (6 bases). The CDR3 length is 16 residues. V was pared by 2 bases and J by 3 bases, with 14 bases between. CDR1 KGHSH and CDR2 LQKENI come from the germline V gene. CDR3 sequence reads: CASSPSRTGSNQPQHF. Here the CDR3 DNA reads TGTGCCAGCTCACCAAGTAGAACAGGGTCCAATCAGCCCCAGCATTTT.

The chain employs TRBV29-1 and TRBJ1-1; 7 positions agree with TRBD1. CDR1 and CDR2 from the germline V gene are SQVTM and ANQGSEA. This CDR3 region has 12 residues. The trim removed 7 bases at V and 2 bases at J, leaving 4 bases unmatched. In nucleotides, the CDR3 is TGCAGCGCGACAGGGACCAACACTGAAGCTTTCTTT. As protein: CSATGTNTEAFF.

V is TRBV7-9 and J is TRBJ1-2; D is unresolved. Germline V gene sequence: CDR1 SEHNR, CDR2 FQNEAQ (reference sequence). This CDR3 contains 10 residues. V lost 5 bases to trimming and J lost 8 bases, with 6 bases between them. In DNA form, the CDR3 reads TGTGCCAGCAGCGGGCAGGGCTACACCTTC. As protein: CASSGQGYTF.

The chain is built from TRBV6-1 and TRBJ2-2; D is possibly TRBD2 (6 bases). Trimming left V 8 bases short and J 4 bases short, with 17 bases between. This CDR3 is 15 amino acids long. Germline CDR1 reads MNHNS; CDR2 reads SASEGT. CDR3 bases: TGTGCCAGCCTCTCTGGGCGGAGGGGCACCGGGGAGCTGTTTTTT. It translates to CASLSGRRGTGELFF.

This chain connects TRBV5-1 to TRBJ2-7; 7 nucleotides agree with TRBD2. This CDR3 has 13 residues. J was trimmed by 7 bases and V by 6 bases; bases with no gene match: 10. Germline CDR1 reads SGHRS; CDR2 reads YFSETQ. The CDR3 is CASTPGEGGEQYF. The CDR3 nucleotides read TGCGCCAGCACTCCGGGGGAGGGCGGAGAGCAGTACTTC. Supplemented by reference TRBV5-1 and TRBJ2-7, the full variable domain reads KAGVTQTPRYLIKTRGQQVTLSCSPISGHRSVSWYQQTPGQGLQFLFEYFSETQRNKGNFPGRFSGRQFSNSRSEMNVSTLELGDSALYLCASTPGEGGEQYFGPGTRLTVT.

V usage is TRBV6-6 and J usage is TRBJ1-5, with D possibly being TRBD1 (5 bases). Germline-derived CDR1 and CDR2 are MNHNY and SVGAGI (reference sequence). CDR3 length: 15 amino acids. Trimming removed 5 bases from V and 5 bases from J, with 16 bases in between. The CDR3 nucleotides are TGTGCCAGCAGTAACCGGGACTTCTTGCATCAGCCCCAGCATTTT. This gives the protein CASSNRDFLHQPQHF.

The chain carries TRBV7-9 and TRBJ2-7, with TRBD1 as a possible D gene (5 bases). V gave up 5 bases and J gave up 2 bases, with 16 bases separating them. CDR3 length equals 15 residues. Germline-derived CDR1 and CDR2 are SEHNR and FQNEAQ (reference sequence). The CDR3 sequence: CASSPDPGIAYEQYF. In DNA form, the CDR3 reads TGTGCCAGCAGCCCAGACCCAGGGATTGCCTACGAGCAGTACTTC.

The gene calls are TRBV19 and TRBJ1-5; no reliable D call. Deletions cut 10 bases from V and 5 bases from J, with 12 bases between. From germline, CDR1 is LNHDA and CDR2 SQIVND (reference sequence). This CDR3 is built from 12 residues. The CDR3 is CATSDWDQPQHF. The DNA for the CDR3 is TGTGCCACCTCTGACTGGGATCAGCCCCAGCATTTT.

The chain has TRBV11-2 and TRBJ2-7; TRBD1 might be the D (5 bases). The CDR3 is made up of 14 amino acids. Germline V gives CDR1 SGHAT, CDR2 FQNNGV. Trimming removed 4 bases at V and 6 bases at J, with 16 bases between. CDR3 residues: CASSYVPDSAEQYF. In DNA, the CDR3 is TGTGCCAGCAGCTACGTACCCGACAGTGCCGAGCAGTACTTC.

The CDR3 coding sequence is TGTGCCAGCAGCTTAAGACAGGGGTCAAACACTGAAGCTTTCTTT. Amino acid sequence: CASSLRQGSNTEAFF. The J gene is TRBJ1-1, the V gene TRBV7-6, with 8 positions matching TRBD1. After removal of 2 bases from V and 2 bases from J, the junction contained 4 bases not matched to a gene. CDR3 size: 15 residues. Germline CDR1 is SGHVS and CDR2 is FNYEAQ.

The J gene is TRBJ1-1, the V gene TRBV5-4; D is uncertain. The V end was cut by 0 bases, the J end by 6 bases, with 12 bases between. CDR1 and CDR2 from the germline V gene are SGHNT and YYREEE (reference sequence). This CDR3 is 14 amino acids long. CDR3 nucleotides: TGTGCCAGCAGCTTGGCAAACGCCGGCGCTGAAGCTTTCTTT. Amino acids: CASSLANAGAEAFF.

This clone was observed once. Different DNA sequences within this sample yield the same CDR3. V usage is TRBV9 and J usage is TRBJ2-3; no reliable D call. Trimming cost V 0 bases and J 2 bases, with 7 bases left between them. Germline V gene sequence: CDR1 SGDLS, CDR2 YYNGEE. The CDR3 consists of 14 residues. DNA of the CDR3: TGTGCCAGCAGCGTAGGATTAGCCACAGATACGCAGTATTTT. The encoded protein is CASSVGLATDTQYF.

The CDR3 DNA sequence: TGTGCCAGCATGAGGGCAGAGAGCAATCAGCCCCAGCATTTT. Residues: CASMRAESNQPQHF. The J gene is TRBJ1-5, the V gene TRBV28; D is ambiguous. V gave up 7 bases and J gave up 1 base, with 11 bases separating them. CDR3 length equals 14 residues. CDR1 and CDR2 from the germline V gene are MDHEN and SYDVKM.

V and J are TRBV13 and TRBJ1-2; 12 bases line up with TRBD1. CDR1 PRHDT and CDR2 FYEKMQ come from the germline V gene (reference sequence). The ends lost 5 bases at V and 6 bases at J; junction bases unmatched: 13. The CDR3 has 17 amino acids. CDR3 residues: CASSTRDRGPESHGYTF. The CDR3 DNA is TGTGCCAGCAGCACCCGGGACAGGGGGCCTGAGAGCCATGGCTACACCTTC. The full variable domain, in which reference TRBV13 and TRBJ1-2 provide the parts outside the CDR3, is AAGVIQSPRHLIKEKRETATLKCYPIPRHDTVYWYQQGPGQDPQFLISFYEKMQSDKGSIPDRFSAQQFSDYHSELNMSSLELGDSALYFCASSTRDRGPESHGYTFGSGTRLTVV.

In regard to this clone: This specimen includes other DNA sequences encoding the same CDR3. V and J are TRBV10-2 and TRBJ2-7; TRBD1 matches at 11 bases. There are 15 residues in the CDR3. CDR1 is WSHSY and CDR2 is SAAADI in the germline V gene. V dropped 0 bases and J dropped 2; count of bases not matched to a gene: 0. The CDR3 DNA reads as TGCGCCAGCAGTGAGTCGGGACAGGGGGCCTACGAGCAGTACTTC. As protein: CASSESGQGAYEQYF.

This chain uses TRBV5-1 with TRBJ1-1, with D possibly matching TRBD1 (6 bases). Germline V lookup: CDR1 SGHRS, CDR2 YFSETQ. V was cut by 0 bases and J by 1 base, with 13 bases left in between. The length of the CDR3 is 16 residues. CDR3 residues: CASSLALGTPNTEAFF. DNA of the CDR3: TGCGCCAGCAGCTTGGCCCTGGGGACACCGAACACTGAAGCTTTCTTT.

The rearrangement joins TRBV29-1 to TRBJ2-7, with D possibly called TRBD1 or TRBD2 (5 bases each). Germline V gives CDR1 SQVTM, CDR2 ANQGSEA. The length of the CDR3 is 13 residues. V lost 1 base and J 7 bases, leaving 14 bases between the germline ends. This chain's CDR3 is CSVEGGNAAEQYF. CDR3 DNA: TGCAGCGTTGAAGGGGGGAACGCGGCGGAGCAGTACTTC.